This T cell receptor beta chain was recorded in a study of blood T cells in healthy people across ages. Through a sample-barcoded 5' primer and a J-beta primer mix, a second PCR was run for roughly 6 to 11 cycles. TCRdb independently ran MiXCR on the 5' RACE reads; one entry per CDR3 protein. The sample includes some 1.5 million distinct CDR3 sequences, 28% of them seen just once. The amount of total RNA extracted per sample was at least 6 micrograms. The V end lost 0 bases, the J end lost 6 bases, and 5 bases lay between the germline ends. CDR3 length equals 13 residues. Germline lookup yields CDR1 ENHRY and CDR2 SYGVKD. Of note for this clonotype: Its target is unknown.

Findings and limits, study-wide: Among T cells, TCR beta diversity per million cells dropped roughly linearly as age rose. No conclusive comparison of naive versus antigen-experienced cells was possible with unsorted PBMCs. More naive CD4+ cells and higher diversity were found in long-lived than in aged donors.

Sample: blood. J is TRBJ2-2 and V is TRBV10-3; D not certain. The sequence came from a woman under 40 in good health. In nucleotides, the CDR3 is TGTGCCATCAGTGAGTCGTCGGCCGGGGAGCTGTTTTTT. Translated, it gives CAISESSAGELFF.